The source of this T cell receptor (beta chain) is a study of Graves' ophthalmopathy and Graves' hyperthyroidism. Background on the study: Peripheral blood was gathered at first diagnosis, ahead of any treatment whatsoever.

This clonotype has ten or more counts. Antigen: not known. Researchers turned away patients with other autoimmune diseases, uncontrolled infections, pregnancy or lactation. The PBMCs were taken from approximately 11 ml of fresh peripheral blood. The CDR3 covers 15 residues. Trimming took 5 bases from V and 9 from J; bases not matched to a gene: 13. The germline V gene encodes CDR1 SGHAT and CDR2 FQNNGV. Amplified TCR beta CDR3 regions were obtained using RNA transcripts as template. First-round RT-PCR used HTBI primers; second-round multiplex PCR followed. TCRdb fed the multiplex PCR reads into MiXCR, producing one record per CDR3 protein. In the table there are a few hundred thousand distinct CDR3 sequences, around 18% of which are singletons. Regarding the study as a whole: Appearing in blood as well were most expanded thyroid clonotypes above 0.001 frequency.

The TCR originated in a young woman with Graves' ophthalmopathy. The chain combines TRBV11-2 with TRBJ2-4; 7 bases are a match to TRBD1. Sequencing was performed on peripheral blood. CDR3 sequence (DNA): TGTGCCAGCAGCACGTCGACAGGGTCGTTGGGCATTCAGTACTTC. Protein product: CASSTSTGSLGIQYF.